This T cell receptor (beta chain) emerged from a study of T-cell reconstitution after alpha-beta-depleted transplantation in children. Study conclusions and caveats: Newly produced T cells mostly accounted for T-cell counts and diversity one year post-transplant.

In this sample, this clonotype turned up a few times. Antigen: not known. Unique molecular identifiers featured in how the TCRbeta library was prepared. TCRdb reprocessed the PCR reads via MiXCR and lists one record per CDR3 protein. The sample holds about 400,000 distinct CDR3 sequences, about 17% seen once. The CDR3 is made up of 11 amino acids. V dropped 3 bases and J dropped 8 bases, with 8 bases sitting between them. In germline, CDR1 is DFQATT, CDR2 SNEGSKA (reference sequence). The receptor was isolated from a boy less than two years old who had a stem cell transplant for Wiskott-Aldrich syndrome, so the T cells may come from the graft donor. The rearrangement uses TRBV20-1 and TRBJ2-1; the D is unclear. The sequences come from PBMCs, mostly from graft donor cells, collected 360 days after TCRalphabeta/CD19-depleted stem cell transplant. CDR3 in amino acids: CSARWIYEQFF. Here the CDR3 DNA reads TGCAGTGCTAGGTGGATCTATGAGCAGTTCTTC.